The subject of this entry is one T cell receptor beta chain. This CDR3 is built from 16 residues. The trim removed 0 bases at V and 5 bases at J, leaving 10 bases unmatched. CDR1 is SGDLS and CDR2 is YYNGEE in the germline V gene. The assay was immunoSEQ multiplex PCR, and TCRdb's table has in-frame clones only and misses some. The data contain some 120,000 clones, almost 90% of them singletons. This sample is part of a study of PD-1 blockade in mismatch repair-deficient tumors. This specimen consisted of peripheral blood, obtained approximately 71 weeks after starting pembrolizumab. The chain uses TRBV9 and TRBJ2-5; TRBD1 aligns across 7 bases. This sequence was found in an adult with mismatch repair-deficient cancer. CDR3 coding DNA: TGTGCCAGCAGCGTAGATCACCTGACAGGGATGGAGACCCAGTACTTC. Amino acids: CASSVDHLTGMETQYF.